A single sample gave rise to the 6 T cell receptor beta chains below, sequenced in a study of blood T cell repertoires in COVID-19. Only in-frame clones appear in the TCRdb table, and some are missing; sequencing was by immunoSEQ multiplex PCR. The sample shows hundreds of thousands of clones, 70% to 90% of them seen only once. The specimen sequenced was peripheral blood. These receptors came from a human donor in a cohort sampled during active COVID-19.

The chain employs TRBV6-5 and TRBJ2-2, with D unresolved. V dropped 6 bases and J dropped 6 bases, with 14 bases sitting between them. The CDR3 runs 14 residues. Per germline, CDR1 MNHEY and CDR2 SVGAGI. The CDR3 reads CASRKIFRAGELFF. CDR3 coding DNA: TGTGCCAGCAGGAAGATCTTTCGGGCCGGGGAGCTGTTTTTT.

The V and J genes are TRBV5-1 and TRBJ1-6, with TRBD1 as a possible D gene (5 bases). The CDR3 totals 16 residues. V was cut by 4 bases and J by 0 bases, with 11 bases left in between. Germline V gene data show CDR1 as SGHRS and CDR2 as YFSETQ. CDR3 nucleotide sequence: TGCGCCAGCAGCCCTACAGGAAACTCCTATAATTCACCCCTCCACTTT. Protein sequence: CASSPTGNSYNSPLHF.

V usage is TRBV5-4 and J usage is TRBJ1-3; D is perhaps TRBD1 (5 bases). The CDR3 is 15 residues long. Trimming shortened V by 4 bases and J by 0 bases, and 11 bases separated the two germline ends. Germline values: CDR1 SGHNT, CDR2 YYREEE (reference sequence). The CDR3 DNA reads as TGTGCCAGCAGCCGGGACTTAAGCTCTGGAAACACCATATATTTT. Protein product: CASSRDLSSGNTIYF.

The V gene is TRBV5-6, the J gene TRBJ1-2; D is possibly TRBD1 (5 bases). Germline V gene data show CDR1 as SGHDT and CDR2 as YYEEEE. The germline V and J ends were trimmed by 3 bases and 6 bases, with 18 bases remaining between them. This CDR3 has 15 amino acids. CDR3 nucleotide sequence: TGTGCCAGCAGCTCCATAACCTCAGGGCGAGATGGCTACACCTTC. It is translated as CASSSITSGRDGYTF.

The chain combines TRBV6-8 with TRBJ2-3; D not certain. Per the germline V gene, CDR1 is MNHGY and CDR2 is SAAAGT. The ends were cut back, 5 bases at V and 5 bases at J, with 17 bases in the middle. The CDR3 length is 15 residues. The CDR3, as DNA: TGTGCCAGCAGTCCACGTAGCAGAGGTGGAGATACGCAGTATTTT. This gives the protein CASSPRSRGGDTQYF.

This clone was seen a few times. This chain connects TRBV29-1 to TRBJ2-3, with TRBD1 matching 7 bases. J gave up 0 bases and V 8 bases, and 8 bases lay outside the gene matches. The germline CDR1 and CDR2 sequences are SQVTM and ANQGSEA. This CDR3 is 14 amino acids long. The CDR3 coding sequence is TGCAGCACCGAGGGGGCTGGGAGCACAGATACGCAGTATTTT. Translation: CSTEGAGSTDTQYF.